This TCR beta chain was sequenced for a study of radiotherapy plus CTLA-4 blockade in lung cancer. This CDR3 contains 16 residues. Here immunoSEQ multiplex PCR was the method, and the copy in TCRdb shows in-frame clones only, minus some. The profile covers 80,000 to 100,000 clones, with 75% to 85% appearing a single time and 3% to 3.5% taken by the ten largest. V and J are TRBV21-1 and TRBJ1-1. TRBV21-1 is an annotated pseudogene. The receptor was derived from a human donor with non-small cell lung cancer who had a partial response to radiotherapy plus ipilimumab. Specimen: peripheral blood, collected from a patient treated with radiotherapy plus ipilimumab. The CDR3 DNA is TGTGCCAGCAGTAACCATGTAGCCACAATTCGCACTGAAGCTTTCTTT. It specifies CASSNHVATIRTEAFF.